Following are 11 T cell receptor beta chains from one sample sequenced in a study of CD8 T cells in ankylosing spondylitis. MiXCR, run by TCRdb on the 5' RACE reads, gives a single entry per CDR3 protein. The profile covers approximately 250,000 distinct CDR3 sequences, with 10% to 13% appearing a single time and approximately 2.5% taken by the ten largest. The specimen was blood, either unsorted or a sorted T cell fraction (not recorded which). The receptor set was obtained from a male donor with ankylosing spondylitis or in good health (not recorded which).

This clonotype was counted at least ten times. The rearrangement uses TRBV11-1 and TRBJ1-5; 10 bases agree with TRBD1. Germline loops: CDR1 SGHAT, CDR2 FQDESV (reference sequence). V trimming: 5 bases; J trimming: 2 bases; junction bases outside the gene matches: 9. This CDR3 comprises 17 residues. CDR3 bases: TGTGCCAGCAGCGGAGGACAGGGGGAAATAGGCAATCAGCCCCAGCATTTT. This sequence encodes CASSGGQGEIGNQPQHF.

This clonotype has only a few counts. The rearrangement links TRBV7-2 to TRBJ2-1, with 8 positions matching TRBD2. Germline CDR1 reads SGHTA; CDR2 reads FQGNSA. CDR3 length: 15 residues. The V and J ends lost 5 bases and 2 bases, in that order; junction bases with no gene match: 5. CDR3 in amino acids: CASSPRRGAYNEQFF. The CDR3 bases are TGTGCCAGCAGCCCCCGGCGGGGGGCCTACAATGAGCAGTTCTTC.

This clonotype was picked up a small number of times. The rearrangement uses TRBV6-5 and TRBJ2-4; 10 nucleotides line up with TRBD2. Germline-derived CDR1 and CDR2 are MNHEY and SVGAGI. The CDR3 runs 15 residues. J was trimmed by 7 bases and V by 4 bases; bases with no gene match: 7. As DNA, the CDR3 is TGTGCCAGCAGTTCCATAGCGGGAGGATTGAACATTCAGTACTTC. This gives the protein CASSSIAGGLNIQYF.

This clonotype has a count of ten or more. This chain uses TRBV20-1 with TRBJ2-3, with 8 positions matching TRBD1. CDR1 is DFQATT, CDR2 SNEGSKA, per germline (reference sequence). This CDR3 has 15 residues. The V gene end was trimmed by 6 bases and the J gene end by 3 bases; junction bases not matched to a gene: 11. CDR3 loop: CSAYAPGQATDTQYF. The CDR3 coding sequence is TGCAGTGCCTACGCCCCGGGACAGGCAACAGATACGCAGTATTTT.

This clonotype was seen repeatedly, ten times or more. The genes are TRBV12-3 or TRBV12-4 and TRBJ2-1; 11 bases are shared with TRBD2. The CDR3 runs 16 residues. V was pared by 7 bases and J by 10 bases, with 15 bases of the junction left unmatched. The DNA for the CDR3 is TGTGCCAGCACCTTAGGCCTAGCGGGAGGTCAGGGAGAGCAGTTCTTC. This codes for CASTLGLAGGQGEQFF.

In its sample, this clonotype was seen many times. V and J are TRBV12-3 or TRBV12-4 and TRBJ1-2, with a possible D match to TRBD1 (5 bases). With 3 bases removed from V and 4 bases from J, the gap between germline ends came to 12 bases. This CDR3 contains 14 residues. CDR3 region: CASSLAQGAYGYTF. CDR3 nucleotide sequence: TGTGCCAGCAGTTTGGCTCAGGGTGCCTATGGCTACACCTTC.

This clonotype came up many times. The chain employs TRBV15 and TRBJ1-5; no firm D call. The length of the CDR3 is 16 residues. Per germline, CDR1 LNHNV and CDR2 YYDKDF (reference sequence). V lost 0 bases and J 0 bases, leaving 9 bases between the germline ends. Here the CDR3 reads CATSRDLHGSNQPQHF. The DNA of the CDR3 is TGTGCCACCAGCAGAGACTTACACGGTAGCAATCAGCCCCAGCATTTT.

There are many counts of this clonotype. The CDR3, as DNA: TGTGCCAGCAGCTTAGGCCCTTTAGCGGGGGCTTCAGATACGCAGTATTTT. Its protein is CASSLGPLAGASDTQYF. The V call is TRBV7-8, the J call TRBJ2-3, with 9 bases matching TRBD2. V shed 1 base, J shed 4 bases, and the junction held 9 bases outside the gene matches. The CDR3 runs 17 residues. Germline CDR1 SGHVS, CDR2 FQNEAQ. The full variable domain, with the rest looked up from reference TRBV7-8 and TRBJ2-3, is GAGVSQSPRYKVAKRGQDVALRCDPISGHVSLFWYQQALGQGPEFLTYFQNEAQLDKSGLPSDRFFAERPEGSVSTLKIQRTQQEDSAVYLCASSLGPLAGASDTQYFGPGTRLTVL.

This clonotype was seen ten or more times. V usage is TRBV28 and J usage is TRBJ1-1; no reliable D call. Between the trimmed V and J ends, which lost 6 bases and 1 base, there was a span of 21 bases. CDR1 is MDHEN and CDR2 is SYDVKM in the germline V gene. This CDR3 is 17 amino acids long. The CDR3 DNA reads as TGTGCCAGCAGCGTGTCGAGCGGTAGACGTAAGAACACTGAAGCTTTCTTT. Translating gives CASSVSSGRRKNTEAFF. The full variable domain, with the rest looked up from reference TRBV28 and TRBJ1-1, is DVKVTQSSRYLVKRTGEKVFLECVQDMDHENMFWYRQDPGLGLRLIYFSYDVKMKEKGDIPEGYSVSREKKERFSLILESASTNQTSMYLCASSVSSGRRKNTEAFFGQGTRLTVV.

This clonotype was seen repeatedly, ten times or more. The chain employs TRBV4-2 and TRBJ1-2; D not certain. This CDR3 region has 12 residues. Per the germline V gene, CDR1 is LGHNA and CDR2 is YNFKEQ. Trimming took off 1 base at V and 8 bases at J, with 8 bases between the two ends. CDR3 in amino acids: CASSQAAEGYTF. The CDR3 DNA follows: TGTGCCAGCAGCCAAGCGGCGGAGGGCTACACCTTC.

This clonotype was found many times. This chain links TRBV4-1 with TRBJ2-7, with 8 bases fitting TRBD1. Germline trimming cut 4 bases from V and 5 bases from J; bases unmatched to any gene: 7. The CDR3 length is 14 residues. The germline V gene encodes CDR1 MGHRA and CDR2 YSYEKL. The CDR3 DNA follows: TGCGCCAGCAGCCTCGGACAGGGATACGACGAGCAGTACTTC. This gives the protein CASSLGQGYDEQYF.